The 10 T cell receptor beta chains in this list originate from one sample, sequenced in a study of chemoradiotherapy in HPV16-positive cancers (dated by TCRdb to between 2021 and 2022). Library method: the immunoSEQ multiplex PCR assay. This immuneACCESS table, as held by TCRdb, lists in-frame sequences with V and J called but not all clones. Of the missing ones, under half trace to an unresolved V gene in checked studies; the others have no known cause. This sample comprises approximately 9,300 clones, 91% of them detected only once. About 12% of the sample is held by the ten biggest clonotypes. Specimen: blood, collected from a patient who underwent chemoradiotherapy. These receptors came from a human donor with HPV-associated anogenital cancer.

This rearrangement joins TRBV12-2 to TRBJ2-2; the table's D call, TRBD1, has no DNA check behind it. TRBV12-2 is designated a pseudogene. The CDR3 consists of 16 residues. As DNA, the CDR3 is TGTGCAAGTCGCTCTAACAGGGGGGCGGACACCGGGGAGCTGTTTTTT. This encodes CASRSNRGADTGELFF.

V is TRBV9 and J is TRBJ2-1; TRBD1 matches 7 bases. In germline, CDR1 is SGDLS, CDR2 YYNGEE. V lost 0 bases to trimming and J lost 2 bases; unmatched junction nucleotides: 11. The CDR3 loop spans 18 amino acids. This CDR3 reads CASSVEGRGSHTYNEQFF. The CDR3 nucleotides are TGTGCCAGCAGCGTAGAGGGCAGGGGGTCCCACACCTACAATGAGCAGTTCTTC.

This chain connects TRBV11-2 to TRBJ1-6; maybe TRBD1 (5 bases). V lost 4 bases and J 17 bases, leaving 18 bases between the germline ends. The CDR3 length is 13 residues. Germline CDR1 reads SGHAT; CDR2 reads FQNNGV. CDR3 DNA sequence: TGTGCCAGCAGCTCGGGCGGGACTCGTCCCATCCACTTT. As protein: CASSSGGTRPIHF.

J is TRBJ2-1 and V is TRBV27; a possible D gene is TRBD2 (6 bases). CDR1 and CDR2 from the germline V gene are MNHEY and SMNVEV (reference sequence). The CDR3 contains 13 residues. The ends were cut back, 4 bases at V and 7 bases at J, with 11 bases in the middle. Here the CDR3 reads CASSSGTYNEQFF. The DNA for the CDR3 is TGTGCCAGCAGTTCCGGGACTTATAATGAGCAGTTCTTC.

The chain couples TRBV4-3 to TRBJ1-5, with unresolved D. The V end was cut by 0 bases, the J end by 0 bases, with 6 bases between. This CDR3 has 15 amino acids. Germline V gives CDR1 LGHNA, CDR2 YSLEER. The CDR3, as DNA: TGCGCCAGCAGCCAAGAGCCTTATAGCAATCAGCCCCAGCATTTT. Encoded protein: CASSQEPYSNQPQHF.

DNA for the CDR3: TGTGCCAGCAGCTTGGCGGGCGTGGTTCCCGGGGAGCTGTTTTTT. Its protein is CASSLAGVVPGELFF. J is TRBJ2-2 and V is TRBV5-4; D unresolved. The CDR3 is 15 residues long. Trimming cost V 0 bases and J 6 bases, with 12 bases left between them. The V gene's germline CDR1 is SGHNT and CDR2 YYREEE (reference sequence).

The chain has TRBV11-2 and TRBJ2-6, with unresolved D. CDR1 and CDR2 (germline): SGHAT, FQNNGV. This CDR3 spans 16 amino acids. Trimming took 3 bases from V and 3 from J, leaving 12 bases between them. Here the CDR3 DNA reads TGTGCCAGCAGCTTGAGTGGGGTCGGTGGGGCCAACGTCCTGACTTTC. It is translated as CASSLSGVGGANVLTF.

This sequence joins TRBV7-6 and TRBJ2-3; D is unclear. The germline V gene has CDR1 SGHVS and CDR2 FNYEAQ. Between the trimmed V and J ends, which lost 5 bases and 3 bases, there was a span of 12 bases. The length of the CDR3 is 14 residues. CDR3: CASSPTRRTDTQYF. The CDR3, as DNA: TGTGCCAGCAGCCCTACCCGTAGGACAGATACGCAGTATTTT.

This chain connects TRBV4-3 to TRBJ2-2, with 11 nucleotides matching TRBD1. In germline, CDR1 is LGHNA, CDR2 YSLEER. Trimming cost V 4 bases and J 5 bases; bases outside gene matches: 3. The CDR3 runs to 15 residues. The CDR3 spells CASSRGTGGTGELFF. CDR3 DNA: TGCGCCAGCAGCCGAGGGACAGGGGGAACCGGGGAGCTGTTTTTT.

The chain carries TRBV10-1 and TRBJ1-2, with TRBD1 identical over 7 bases. The germline V gene encodes CDR1 WNHNN and CDR2 SYGVQD (reference sequence). J lost 2 bases, V lost 2 bases, and 11 bases had no gene match. The CDR3 is 17 amino acids. CDR3 residues: CASSEAGQPSRNYGYTF. CDR3 DNA: TGCGCCAGCAGTGAGGCGGGACAGCCTTCTCGGAACTATGGCTACACCTTC.